The clone carrying this T cell receptor beta chain has at least ten counts. The CDR3 has 15 residues. From germline, CDR1 is SGHDN and CDR2 FVKESK. V lost 6 bases and J lost 3; bases outside the gene matches: 8. All donors with ophthalmopathy were recorded as having moderate-to-severe activity, CAS ≥3, NOSPECS ≥4 and a duration under 3 months. Diagnosis was based on clinical symptoms, serum thyroxine, TRAb, thyroid ultrasound and orbital computed tomography. The record originates from a study of Graves' ophthalmopathy and Graves' hyperthyroidism. Beta-chain TCR CDR3 regions were amplified from RNA transcripts. Amplification began with first-round RT-PCR using HTBI primers, then second-round multiplex PCR was performed. TCRdb ran MiXCR on the multiplex PCR reads and lists one entry per CDR3 protein. Of tens of thousands of distinct CDR3 sequences in the sample, roughly half were seen once.

This rearrangement joins TRBV14 to TRBJ1-2; 9 positions agree with TRBD1. The sequencing input was peripheral blood. The source is an adult man with Graves' ophthalmopathy. The CDR3 coding sequence is TGTGCCAGCAGACGTGGGACAGGGTTTGACTATGGCTACACCTTC. It yields the protein CASRRGTGFDYGYTF.